These 5 T cell receptor beta chains were all obtained from the same sample, sequenced in a study of T cell responses to AZD1222 COVID-19 vaccine. Sequencing used immunoSEQ multiplex PCR; TCRdb keeps in-frame clones, though not all of them. The sample includes over 100,000 clones, 80% to 90% seen only once; the top ten take 10% to 15%. Source: peripheral blood, taken on day 0 of AZD1222 vaccination. The source of these receptors is an adult in good health.

V is TRBV5-4 and J is TRBJ1-2, with D unresolved. Trimming cost V 5 bases and J 0 bases, with 14 bases left between them. Germline values: CDR1 SGHNT, CDR2 YYREEE (reference sequence). The length of the CDR3 is 15 residues. The CDR3 loop is CASSSRTWTNYGYTF. The CDR3 DNA follows: TGTGCCAGCAGTTCTAGAACGTGGACTAACTATGGCTACACCTTC. The entire variable domain, with the rest obtained from reference TRBV5-4 and TRBJ1-2, is as follows: ETGVTQSPTHLIKTRGQQVTLRCSSQSGHNTVSWYQQALGQGPQFIFQYYREEENGRGNFPPRFSGLQFPNYSSELNVNALELDDSALYLCASSSRTWTNYGYTFGSGTRLTVV.

The chain is built from TRBV12-3 or TRBV12-4 and TRBJ1-2; D gene uncertain. V was trimmed by 5 bases and J by 8 bases, leaving 12 bases between them. The CDR3 contains 12 residues. The CDR3 DNA is TGTGCCAGCAGTCGGGCGGCGCTCGGCTACACCTTC. This gives the protein CASSRAALGYTF.

On this clone: This sample also contains other DNA sequences that code for the same CDR3. The V call is TRBV25-1, the J call TRBJ1-5, with D perhaps matching TRBD1 (5 bases). Trimming left V 4 bases short and J 4 bases short, with 11 bases between. CDR1 and CDR2 (germline): MGHDK, SYGVNS. This CDR3 region has 14 residues. This CDR3 reads CASSGAGSNQPQHF. For the CDR3, the DNA is TGTGCCAGCAGTGGTGCAGGGTCGAATCAGCCCCAGCATTTT.

The V call is TRBV7-6, the J call TRBJ2-1; 8 bases line up with TRBD2. In germline, CDR1 is SGHVS, CDR2 FNYEAQ. V was clipped by 5 bases and J by 5 bases; unmatched bases: 14. CDR3 length: 17 residues. The CDR3 reads CASSRRGTSGRDNEQFF. CDR3 bases: TGTGCCAGCAGCCGTCGGGGAACTAGCGGACGAGACAATGAGCAGTTCTTC.

The V and J genes are TRBV6-6 and TRBJ2-7, with 10 bases lining up with TRBD2. This CDR3 spans 14 amino acids. V lost 6 bases and J lost 1; bases outside the gene matches: 3. Germline V lookup: CDR1 MNHNY, CDR2 SVGAGI (reference sequence). The CDR3 is CASSRTSGSYEQYF. The DNA for the CDR3 is TGTGCCAGCAGCAGGACTAGCGGTTCCTACGAGCAGTACTTC.